This TCR beta chain was sequenced for a study of blood T cell repertoires in COVID-19. Turning to the study itself: Sites in the United States, Italy and Spain provided acute and convalescent COVID-19 samples. PBMCs, B-cell-depleted T cells, or T cells provided the cDNA or gDNA that made up the material.

Seattle patients were enrolled while actively infected and followed longitudinally. This CDR3 spans 14 amino acids. The ends were cut back, 2 bases at V and 7 bases at J, with 14 bases in the middle. Germline CDR1 and CDR2: WNHNN and SYGVQD (reference sequence). Per the original data handling: It was from reference gene primer amplification that nucleated cell counts were estimated. Method: immunoSEQ multiplex PCR; TCRdb's copy keeps in-frame clones and lacks some. The DNA gave D and trimming, while V, J and clone size come from that table. Counted here are hundreds of thousands of clones, just over 85% occurring once; the ten biggest clones make up 11%.

The sequenced sample consisted of peripheral blood. The chain carries TRBV10-1 and TRBJ2-5; weak D call: TRBD1 (5 bases). This receptor was obtained from a man over 45 with COVID-19, enrolled during active disease. CDR3 sequence: CASSERGHTGTQYF. DNA for the CDR3: TGCGCCAGCAGTGAGAGAGGTCATACAGGGACCCAGTACTTC.